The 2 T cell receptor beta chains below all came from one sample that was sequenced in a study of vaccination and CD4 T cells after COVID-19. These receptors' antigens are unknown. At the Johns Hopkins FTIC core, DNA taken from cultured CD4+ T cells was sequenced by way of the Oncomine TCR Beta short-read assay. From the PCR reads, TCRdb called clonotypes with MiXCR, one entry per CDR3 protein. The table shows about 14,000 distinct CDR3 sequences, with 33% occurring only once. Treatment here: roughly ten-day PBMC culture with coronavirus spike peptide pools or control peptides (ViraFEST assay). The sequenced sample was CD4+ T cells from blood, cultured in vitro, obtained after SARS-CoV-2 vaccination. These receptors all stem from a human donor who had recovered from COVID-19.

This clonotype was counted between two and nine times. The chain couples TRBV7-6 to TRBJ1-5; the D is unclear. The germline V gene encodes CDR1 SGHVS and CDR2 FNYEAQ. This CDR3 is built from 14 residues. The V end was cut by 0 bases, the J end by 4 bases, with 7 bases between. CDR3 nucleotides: TGTGCCAGCAGCTTAGCCCCCGGGAATCAGCCCCAGCATTTT. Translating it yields CASSLAPGNQPQHF.

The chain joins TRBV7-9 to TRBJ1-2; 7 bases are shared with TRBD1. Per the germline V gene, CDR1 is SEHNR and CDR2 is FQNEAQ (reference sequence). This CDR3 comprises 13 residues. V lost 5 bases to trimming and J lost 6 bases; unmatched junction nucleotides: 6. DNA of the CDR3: TGTGCCAGCAGCCAGGGGGGGGGAAATGGCTACACCTTC. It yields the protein CASSQGGGNGYTF.